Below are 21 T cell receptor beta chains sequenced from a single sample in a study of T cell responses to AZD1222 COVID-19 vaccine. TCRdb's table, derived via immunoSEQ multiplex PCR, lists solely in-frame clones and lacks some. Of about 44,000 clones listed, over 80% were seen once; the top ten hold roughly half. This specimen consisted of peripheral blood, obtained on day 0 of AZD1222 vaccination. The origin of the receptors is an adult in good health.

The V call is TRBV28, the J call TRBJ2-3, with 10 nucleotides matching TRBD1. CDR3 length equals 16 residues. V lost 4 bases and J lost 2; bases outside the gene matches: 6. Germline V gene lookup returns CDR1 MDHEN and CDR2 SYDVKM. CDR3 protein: CASSSFGQGDTDTQYF. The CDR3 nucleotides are TGTGCCAGCAGTTCTTTTGGACAGGGGGACACAGATACGCAGTATTTT. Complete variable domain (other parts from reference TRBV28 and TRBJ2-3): DVKVTQSSRYLVKRTGEKVFLECVQDMDHENMFWYRQDPGLGLRLIYFSYDVKMKEKGDIPEGYSVSREKKERFSLILESASTNQTSMYLCASSSFGQGDTDTQYFGPGTRLTVL.

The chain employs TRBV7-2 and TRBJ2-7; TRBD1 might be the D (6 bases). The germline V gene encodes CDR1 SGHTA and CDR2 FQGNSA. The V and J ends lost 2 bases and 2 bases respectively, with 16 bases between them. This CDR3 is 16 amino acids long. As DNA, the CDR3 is TGTGCCAGCAGCTTACAGGCTACGCCAGGGGCCTACGAGCAGTACTTC. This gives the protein CASSLQATPGAYEQYF.

CDR3 coding DNA: TGTGCCAGCAGCCCCTACAGGGAAAGTAATGAAAAACTGTTTTTT. Residues: CASSPYRESNEKLFF. This chain uses TRBV3-1 (or the pseudogene TRBV3-2) with TRBJ1-4; TRBD1 is a possible D gene (6 bases). The CDR3 is 15 amino acids. The germline V and J ends were trimmed by 4 bases and 4 bases, with 13 bases remaining between them. Germline V lookup: CDR1 LGHDT, CDR2 YNNKEL (reference sequence).

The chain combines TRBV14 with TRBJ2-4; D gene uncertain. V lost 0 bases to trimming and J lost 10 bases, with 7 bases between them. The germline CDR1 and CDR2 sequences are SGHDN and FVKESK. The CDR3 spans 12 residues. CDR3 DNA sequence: TGTGCCAGCAGCCAAGATACAATGATTCAGTACTTC. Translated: CASSQDTMIQYF.

The DNA of the CDR3 is TGCGCCAGCAGCTTCGGCTCGAAAGGAAACAATGAGCAGTTCTTC. It yields the protein CASSFGSKGNNEQFF. The chain has TRBV5-1 and TRBJ2-1; D gene unclear. Germline CDR1 is SGHRS and CDR2 is YFSETQ. CDR3 length: 15 residues. V dropped 2 bases and J dropped 5 bases, with 14 bases sitting between them.

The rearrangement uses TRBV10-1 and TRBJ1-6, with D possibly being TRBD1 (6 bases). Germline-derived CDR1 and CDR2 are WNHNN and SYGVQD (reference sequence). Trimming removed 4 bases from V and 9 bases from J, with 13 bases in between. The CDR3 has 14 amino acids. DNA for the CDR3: TGCGCCAGCAGTGGGGGGGCTAGGAGTTCACCCCTCCACTTT. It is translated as CASSGGARSSPLHF.

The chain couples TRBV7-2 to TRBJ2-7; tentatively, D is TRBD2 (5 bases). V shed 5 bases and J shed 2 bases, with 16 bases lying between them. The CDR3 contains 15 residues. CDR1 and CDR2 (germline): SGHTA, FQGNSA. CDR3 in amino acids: CASSPTRTLAYEQYF. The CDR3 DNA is TGTGCCAGCAGCCCTACTAGGACGCTAGCCTACGAGCAGTACTTC.

CDR3 sequence: CASSYQAQGGKAFF. The CDR3 DNA is TGTGCCAGCAGCTATCAGGCCCAGGGGGGGAAAGCTTTCTTT. V usage is TRBV11-2 and J usage is TRBJ1-1; 7 positions agree with TRBD1. V dropped 4 bases and J dropped 9; count of bases not matched to a gene: 11. This CDR3 has 14 residues. Germline loops: CDR1 SGHAT, CDR2 FQNNGV.

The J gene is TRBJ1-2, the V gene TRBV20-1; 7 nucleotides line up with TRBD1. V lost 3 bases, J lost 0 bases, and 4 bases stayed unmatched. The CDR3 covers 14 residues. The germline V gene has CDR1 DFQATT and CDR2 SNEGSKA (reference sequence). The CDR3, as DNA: TGCAGTGCTAGTTGGACAGGAGCTAACTATGGCTACACCTTC. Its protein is CSASWTGANYGYTF.

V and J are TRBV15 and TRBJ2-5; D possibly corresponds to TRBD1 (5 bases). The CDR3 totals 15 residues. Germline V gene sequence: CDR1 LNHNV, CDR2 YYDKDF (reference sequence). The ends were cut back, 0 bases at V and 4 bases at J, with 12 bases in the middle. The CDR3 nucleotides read TGTGCCACCAGCAGAGATTCCCCAGGGCGAGAGACCCAGTACTTC. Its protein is CATSRDSPGRETQYF.

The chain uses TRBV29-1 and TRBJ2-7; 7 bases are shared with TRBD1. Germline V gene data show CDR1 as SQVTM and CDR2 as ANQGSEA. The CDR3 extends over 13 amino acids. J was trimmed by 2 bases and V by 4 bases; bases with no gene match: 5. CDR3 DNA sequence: TGCAGCGTTGTAGGGGGCCATACCTACGAGCAGTACTTC. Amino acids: CSVVGGHTYEQYF.

In DNA, the CDR3 is TGTGCCAGCAGCTTACTAGCGGGGGAGTCCGTTCTCAATGAGCAGTTCTTC. Its protein is CASSLLAGESVLNEQFF. The rearrangement uses TRBV5-8 and TRBJ2-1, with 11 bases identical to TRBD2. The CDR3 runs 17 residues. Germline V lookup: CDR1 SGHTS, CDR2 YDEGEE. The V and J ends lost 2 bases and 6 bases, in that order; junction bases with no gene match: 10.

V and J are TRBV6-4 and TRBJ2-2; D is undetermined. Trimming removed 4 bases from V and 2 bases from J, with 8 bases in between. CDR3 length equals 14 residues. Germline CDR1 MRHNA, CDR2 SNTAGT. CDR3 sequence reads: CASSVRGNTGELFF. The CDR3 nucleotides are TGTGCCAGCAGTGTCAGAGGTAACACCGGGGAGCTGTTTTTT.

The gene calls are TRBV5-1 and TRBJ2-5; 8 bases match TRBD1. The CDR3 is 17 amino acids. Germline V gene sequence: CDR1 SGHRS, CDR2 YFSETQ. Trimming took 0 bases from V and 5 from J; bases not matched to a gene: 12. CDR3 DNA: TGCGCCAGCAGCTTGGTCACGACAGGGGTCTCGTGGGAGACCCAGTACTTC. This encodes CASSLVTTGVSWETQYF.

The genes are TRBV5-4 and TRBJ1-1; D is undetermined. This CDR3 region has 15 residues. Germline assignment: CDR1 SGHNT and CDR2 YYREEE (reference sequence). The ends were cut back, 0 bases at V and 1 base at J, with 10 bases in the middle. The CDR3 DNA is TGTGCCAGCAGCTTGGCCCTAGGAGGGAACACTGAAGCTTTCTTT. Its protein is CASSLALGGNTEAFF.

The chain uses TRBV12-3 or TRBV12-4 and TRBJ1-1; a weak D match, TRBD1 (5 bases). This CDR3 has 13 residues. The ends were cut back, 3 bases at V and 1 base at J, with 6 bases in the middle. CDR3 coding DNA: TGTGCCAGCAGTTTGGGGCAGAACACTGAAGCTTTCTTT. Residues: CASSLGQNTEAFF.

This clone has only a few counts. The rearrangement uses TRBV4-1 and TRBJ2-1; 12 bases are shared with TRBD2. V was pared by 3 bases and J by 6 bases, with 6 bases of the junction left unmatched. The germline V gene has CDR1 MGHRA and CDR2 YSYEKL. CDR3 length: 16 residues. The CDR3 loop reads CASSHGGLAGSNEQFF. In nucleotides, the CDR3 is TGCGCCAGCAGCCATGGTGGACTAGCGGGGTCCAATGAGCAGTTCTTC.

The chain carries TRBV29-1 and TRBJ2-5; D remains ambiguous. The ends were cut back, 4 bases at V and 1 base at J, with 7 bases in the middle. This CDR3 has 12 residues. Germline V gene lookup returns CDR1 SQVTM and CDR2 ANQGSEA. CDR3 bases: TGCAGCGTTGGGAAGGGCCAAGAGACCCAGTACTTC. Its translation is CSVGKGQETQYF.

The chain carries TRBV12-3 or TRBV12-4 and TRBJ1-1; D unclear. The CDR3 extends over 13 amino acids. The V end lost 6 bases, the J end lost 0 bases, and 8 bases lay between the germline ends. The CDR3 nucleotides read TGTGCCAGCAGCTCCGTAATGAACACTGAAGCTTTCTTT. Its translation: CASSSVMNTEAFF.

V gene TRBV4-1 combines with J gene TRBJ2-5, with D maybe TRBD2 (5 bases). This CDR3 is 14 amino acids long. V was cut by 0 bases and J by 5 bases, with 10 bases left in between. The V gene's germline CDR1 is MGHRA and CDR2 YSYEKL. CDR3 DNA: TGCGCCAGCAGCCAAGATGCGGGCGTGGAGACCCAGTACTTC. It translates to CASSQDAGVETQYF.

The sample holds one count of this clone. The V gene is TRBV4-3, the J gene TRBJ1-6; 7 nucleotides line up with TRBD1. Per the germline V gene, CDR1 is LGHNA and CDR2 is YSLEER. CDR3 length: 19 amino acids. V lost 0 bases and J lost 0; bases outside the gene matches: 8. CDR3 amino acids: CASSQEDRVFGSYNSPLHF. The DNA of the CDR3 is TGCGCCAGCAGCCAAGAAGACAGGGTCTTCGGCTCCTATAATTCACCCCTCCACTTT.